The entry that follows covers one TCR beta chain sequence. There is no known antigen for this receptor. No much larger clone exists at a distance of one base, and base qualities are not known. The germline V gene gives CDR1 as SGHRS and CDR2 as YFSETQ. V and J are truncated by 7 bases and 4 bases respectively, leaving an intervening sequence of 19 bases. The CDR3 has 15 amino acids, counting the end cysteine and phenylalanine. This entry keeps only the CDR3 DNA: 45 bases, framed from base 1. To sequence the TCRbeta CDR3 region, genomic DNA was isolated from the sorted cells. The immunoSEQ Assay was used to sequence the TCRbeta CDR3 regions. Sourced from immuneACCESS, this table was stored by TCRdb with only in-frame sequences that have V and J called. A share of the clones is absent; for the studies checked, an unresolved V gene accounts for under half, and the remainder has no known explanation. The sample contains 65,000 to 80,000 clones, around 80% of them found a single time. Around 0.5% of the sample is taken by the ten largest.

The trial excluded patients who had a history of autoimmune disease or were on systemic immunosuppression. Peripheral blood for TCR sequencing was collected from all dose cohorts at baseline, on cycle 4 day 1, and on cycle 7 day 1. The samples were taken from a phase I, first-in-human, multicenter, open-label dose-escalation trial of ivuxolimab. Adults with locally advanced or metastatic head and neck squamous cell, hepatocellular, melanoma or renal cell carcinoma were enrolled in the trial. Before TCR sequencing, CD4+ and CD8+ T cells were separately sorted from peripheral blood. This sample is drawn from a study of OX40 agonist ivuxolimab in advanced cancers. With regard to the full study: Ivuxolimab was an agonistic, fully human IgG2 monoclonal antibody directed against OX40 (CD134), a costimulatory receptor. Partial responses occurred in three dose-escalation patients: two with cutaneous melanoma and one with hepatocellular carcinoma. The paper covers the monotherapy dose-escalation part of the phase I ivuxolimab trial, which included N ≈ 57 patients. In the dose-escalation cohort, 75% to 85% of patients were male, and the mean age was 60 years with a range of about 20 to 79. Among the roughly 50 dose-escalation patients, around 19 had hepatocellular carcinoma, roughly 15 melanoma, 9 renal cell carcinoma and 9 head and neck cancer. The point of sequencing TCRbeta in the periphery was to test whether ivuxolimab changed TCR sequence diversity and drove clonal T-cell expansion. Patients were allowed to have had prior anti-PD-1, anti-PD-L1 or anti-CTLA-4 therapy, and 40% to 45% of the dose-escalation patients had been treated with checkpoint inhibitors. Intravenous ivuxolimab was administered to patients every 2 weeks at six dose levels: 0.01, 0.1, 0.3, 1.5, 3 and 10 mg/kg.

Study-wide conclusions, independent of this receptor: Clonal expansion of both CD4+ and CD8+ blood T cells was observed from baseline to week 6 at doses 0.1 to 3.0 mg/kg. Low levels of normalized T-cell clonal expansion were also seen in some patients who did not respond. After ivuxolimab, expanded clones were on average more numerous among CD8+ T cells than among CD4+ T cells. Which antigens the clonally expanded peripheral T cells were specific for was not determined. In the 0.1-3.0 mg/kg groups, partial responders had among the lowest normalized peripheral clonal expansion, particularly in CD8+ T cells.

The sample was CD4+ or CD8+ T cells sorted from blood, taken in a trial of the OX40 agonist ivuxolimab. The rearranged chain carries TRBV5-1 and TRBJ2-3; the D call could be TRBD1 or TRBD2, with each sharing 7 bases. This sequence originates from an adult with an advanced solid tumor such as melanoma, head and neck, liver or kidney cancer. The CDR3 amino acid sequence is: CASLPPSGQADTQYF. The bases are TGCGCCAGCCTCCCCCCTAGCGGACAGGCAGATACGCAGTATTTT. Joined to the reference TRBV5-1 and TRBJ2-3 proteins, this CDR3 gives the full variable domain: KAGVTQTPRYLIKTRGQQVTLSCSPISGHRSVSWYQQTPGQGLQFLFEYFSETQRNKGNFPGRFSGRQFSNSRSEMNVSTLELGDSALYLCASLPPSGQADTQYFGPGTRLTVL.